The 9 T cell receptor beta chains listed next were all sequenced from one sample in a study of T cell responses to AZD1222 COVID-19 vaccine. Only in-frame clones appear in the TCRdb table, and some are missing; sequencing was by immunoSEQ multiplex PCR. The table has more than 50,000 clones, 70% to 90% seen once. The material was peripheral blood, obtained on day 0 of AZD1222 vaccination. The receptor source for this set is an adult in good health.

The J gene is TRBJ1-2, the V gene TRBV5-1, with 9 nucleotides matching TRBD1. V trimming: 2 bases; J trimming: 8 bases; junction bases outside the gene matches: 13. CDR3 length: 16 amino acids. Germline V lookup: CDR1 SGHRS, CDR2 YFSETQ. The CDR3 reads CASSFGDRAPGEGYTF. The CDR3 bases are TGCGCCAGCAGCTTCGGGGACAGGGCCCCAGGTGAAGGCTACACCTTC.

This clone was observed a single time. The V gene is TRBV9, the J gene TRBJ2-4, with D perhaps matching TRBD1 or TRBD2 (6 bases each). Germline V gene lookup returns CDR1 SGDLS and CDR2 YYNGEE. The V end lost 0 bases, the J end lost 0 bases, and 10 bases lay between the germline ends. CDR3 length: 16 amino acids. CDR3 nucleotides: TGTGCCAGCAGCGTAGGGGGGGCCCTAGCCAAAAACATTCAGTACTTC. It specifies CASSVGGALAKNIQYF.

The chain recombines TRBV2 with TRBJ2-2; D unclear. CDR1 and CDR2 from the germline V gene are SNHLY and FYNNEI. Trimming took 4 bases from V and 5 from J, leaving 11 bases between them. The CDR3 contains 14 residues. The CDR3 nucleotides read TGTGCCAGCAGTGGCTCAGCCATTACCGGGGAGCTGTTTTTT. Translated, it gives CASSGSAITGELFF.

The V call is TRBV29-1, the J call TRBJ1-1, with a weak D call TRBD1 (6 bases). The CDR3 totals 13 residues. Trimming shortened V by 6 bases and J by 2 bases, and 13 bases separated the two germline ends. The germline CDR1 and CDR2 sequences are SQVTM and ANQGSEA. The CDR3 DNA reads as TGCAGCGTCGAACAGGGAATCAACACTGAAGCTTTCTTT. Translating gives CSVEQGINTEAFF.

As DNA, the CDR3 is TGTGCCAGCAGTTGGCAGGTTGACACTGAAGCTTTCTTT. This translates into CASSWQVDTEAFF. The gene calls are TRBV6-5 and TRBJ1-1; D is unclear. The CDR3 runs 13 residues. Trimming removed 4 bases from V and 3 bases from J, with 9 bases in between. Germline CDR1 reads MNHEY; CDR2 reads SVGAGI.

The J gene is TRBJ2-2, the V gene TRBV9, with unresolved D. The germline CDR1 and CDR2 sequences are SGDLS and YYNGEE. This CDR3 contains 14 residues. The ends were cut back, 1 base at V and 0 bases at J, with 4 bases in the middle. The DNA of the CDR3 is TGTGCCAGCAGCGTACAACCGAACACCGGGGAGCTGTTTTTT. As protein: CASSVQPNTGELFF.

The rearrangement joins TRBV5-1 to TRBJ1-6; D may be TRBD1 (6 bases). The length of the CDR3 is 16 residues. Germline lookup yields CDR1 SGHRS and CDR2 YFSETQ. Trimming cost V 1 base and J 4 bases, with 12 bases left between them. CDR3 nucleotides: TGCGCCAGCAGCTTGTCGGGGGCTGAATATAATTCACCCCTCCACTTT. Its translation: CASSLSGAEYNSPLHF.

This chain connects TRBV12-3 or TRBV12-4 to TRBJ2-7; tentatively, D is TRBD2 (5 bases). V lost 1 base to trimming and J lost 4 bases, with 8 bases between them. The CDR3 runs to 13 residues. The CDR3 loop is CASSLVRGYEQYF. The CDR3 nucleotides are TGTGCCAGCAGTTTAGTACGAGGGTACGAGCAGTACTTC.

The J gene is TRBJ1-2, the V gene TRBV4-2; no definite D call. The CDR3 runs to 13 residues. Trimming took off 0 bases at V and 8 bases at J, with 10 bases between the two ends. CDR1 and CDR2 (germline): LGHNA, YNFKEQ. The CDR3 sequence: CASSQDGSRGYTF. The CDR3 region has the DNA TGTGCCAGCAGCCAAGATGGGAGCCGGGGCTACACCTTC.